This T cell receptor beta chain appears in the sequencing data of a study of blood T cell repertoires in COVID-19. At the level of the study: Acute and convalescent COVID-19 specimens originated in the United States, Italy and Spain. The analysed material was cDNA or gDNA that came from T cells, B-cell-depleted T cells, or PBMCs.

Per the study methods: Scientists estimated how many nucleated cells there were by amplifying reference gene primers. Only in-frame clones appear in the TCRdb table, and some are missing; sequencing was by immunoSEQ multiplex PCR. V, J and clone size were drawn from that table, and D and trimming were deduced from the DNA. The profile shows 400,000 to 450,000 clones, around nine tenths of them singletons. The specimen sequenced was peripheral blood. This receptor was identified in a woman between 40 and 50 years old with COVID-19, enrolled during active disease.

CDR3 coding DNA: TGTGCCAGCAGTCTCCTCCGGGACATGGATGGCTACACCTTC. Protein sequence: CASSLLRDMDGYTF. This chain uses TRBV27 with TRBJ1-2, with a tentative D call TRBD1 (6 bases). Trimming cost V 5 bases and J 6 bases, with 16 bases left between them. Germline CDR1 MNHEY, CDR2 SMNVEV (reference sequence). This CDR3 has 14 amino acids.